Following are 6 T cell receptor beta chains from one sample sequenced in a study of T cells in Graves' hyperthyroidism and ophthalmopathy. TCR beta CDR3 regions were amplified from RNA. Initially, a first-round RT-PCR of the TCR CDR3 employed the HTBI primer set. TCRdb re-called the multiplex PCR reads with MiXCR, one entry per CDR3 protein. The sample lists over 700,000 distinct CDR3 sequences; over 35% were seen once. Sequencing was done on a sample of blood. These receptors all come from a woman aged 40 to 50 with Graves' hyperthyroidism.

This clonotype was seen many times. The rearrangement uses TRBV7-2 and TRBJ1-6, with 9 bases identical to TRBD1. The germline V gene has CDR1 SGHTA and CDR2 FQGNSA. The CDR3 consists of 14 residues. V was clipped by 5 bases and J by 10 bases; unmatched bases: 6. Here the CDR3 DNA reads TGTGCCAGCAGCCAGGGACAGGGTGTCTCACCCCTCCACTTT. This encodes CASSQGQGVSPLHF.

This clonotype appeared a few times. The chain combines TRBV12-3 or TRBV12-4 with TRBJ1-5; D gene uncertain. The ends were cut back, 6 bases at V and 11 bases at J, with 17 bases in the middle. CDR3 length: 13 residues. This CDR3 reads CASSSDWKGAQHF. The CDR3 DNA follows: TGTGCCAGCAGCTCGGACTGGAAGGGAGCCCAGCATTTT.

This clonotype came up a few times. The chain links TRBV7-9 to TRBJ1-1, with 9 bases aligning to TRBD1. The CDR3 spans 15 residues. Germline V gene sequence: CDR1 SEHNR, CDR2 FQNEAQ (reference sequence). The V segment lost 4 bases and the J segment 6 bases; nucleotides outside the gene matches: 9. The CDR3 here is CASSSGQGGMAEAFF. CDR3 nucleotide sequence: TGTGCCAGCAGCTCGGGACAGGGCGGAATGGCTGAAGCTTTCTTT.

This clonotype was picked up many times. V usage is TRBV15 and J usage is TRBJ2-7, with a tentative D call TRBD1 (5 bases). The CDR3 covers 14 residues. Looked up from germline, CDR1 is LNHNV and CDR2 is YYDKDF (reference sequence). V lost 3 bases, J lost 2 bases, and 11 bases lay in between. CDR3 loop: CATSSLDSPYEQYF. Here the CDR3 DNA reads TGTGCCACCAGCAGCCTAGACAGCCCCTACGAGCAGTACTTC.

This sequence joins TRBV7-8 and TRBJ2-7; 7 bases match TRBD2. In germline, CDR1 is SGHVS, CDR2 FQNEAQ. With V trimmed by 1 base and J by 0 bases, 9 bases remained unmatched. This CDR3 has 17 amino acids. Written as DNA, the CDR3 is TGTGCCAGCAGCTTAGTGTCCCAAGGCGGGGGCTCCTACGAGCAGTACTTC. Protein product: CASSLVSQGGGSYEQYF.

The table lists this clonotype with a count of one. V usage is TRBV19 and J usage is TRBJ2-5; the match to TRBD1 covers 11 bases. The DNA end is a closer match to TRBJ2-1, so the J assignment may be wrong. CDR1 is LNHDA and CDR2 is SQIVND in the germline V gene (reference sequence). The CDR3 sequence is 19 residues long. The CDR3 region is CASRRTGGSGLAGFGEQFF. The CDR3 nucleotides read TGTGCCAGTAGACGGACAGGGGGCTCGGGACTAGCCGGCTTCGGGGAGCAGTTCTTC.